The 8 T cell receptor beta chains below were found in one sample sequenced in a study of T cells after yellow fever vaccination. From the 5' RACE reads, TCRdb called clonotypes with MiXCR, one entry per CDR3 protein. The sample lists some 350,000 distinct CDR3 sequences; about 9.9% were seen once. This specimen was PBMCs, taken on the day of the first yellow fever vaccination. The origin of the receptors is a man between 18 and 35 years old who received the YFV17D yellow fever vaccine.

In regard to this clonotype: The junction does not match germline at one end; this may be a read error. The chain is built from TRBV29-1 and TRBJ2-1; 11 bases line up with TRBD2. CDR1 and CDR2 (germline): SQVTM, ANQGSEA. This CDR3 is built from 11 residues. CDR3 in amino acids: CSVRSSGGLIF. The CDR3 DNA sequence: TGCAGCGTTCGTTCTAGCGGGGGGTTGATCTTC.

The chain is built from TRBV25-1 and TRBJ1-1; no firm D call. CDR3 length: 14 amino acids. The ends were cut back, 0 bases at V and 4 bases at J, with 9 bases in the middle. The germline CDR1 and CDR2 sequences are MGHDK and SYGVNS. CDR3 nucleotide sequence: TGTGCCAGCAGTGAATATGGTGCTCTCACTGAAGCTTTCTTT. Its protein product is CASSEYGALTEAFF.

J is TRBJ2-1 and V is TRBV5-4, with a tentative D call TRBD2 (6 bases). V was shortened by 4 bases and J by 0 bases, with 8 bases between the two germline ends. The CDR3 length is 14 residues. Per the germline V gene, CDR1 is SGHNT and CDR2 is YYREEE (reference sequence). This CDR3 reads CASSPDYSYNEQFF. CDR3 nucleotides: TGTGCCAGCAGCCCGGACTACTCCTACAATGAGCAGTTCTTC. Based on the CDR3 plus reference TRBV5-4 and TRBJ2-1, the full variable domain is ETGVTQSPTHLIKTRGQQVTLRCSSQSGHNTVSWYQQALGQGPQFIFQYYREEENGRGNFPPRFSGLQFPNYSSELNVNALELDDSALYLCASSPDYSYNEQFFGPGTRLTVL.

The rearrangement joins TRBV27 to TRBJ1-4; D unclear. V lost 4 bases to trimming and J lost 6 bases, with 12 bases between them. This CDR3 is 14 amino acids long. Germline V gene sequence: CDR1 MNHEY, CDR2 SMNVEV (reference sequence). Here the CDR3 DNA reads TGTGCCAGCAGTTCCGGGAGAGCCCATGAAAAACTGTTTTTT. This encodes CASSSGRAHEKLFF.

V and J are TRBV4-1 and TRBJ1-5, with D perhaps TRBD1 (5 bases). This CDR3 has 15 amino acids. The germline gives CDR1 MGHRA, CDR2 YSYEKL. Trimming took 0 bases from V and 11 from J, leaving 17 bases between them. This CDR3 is CASSQESTGGVAQHF. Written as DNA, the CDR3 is TGCGCCAGCAGCCAAGAATCGACTGGAGGGGTAGCCCAGCATTTT.

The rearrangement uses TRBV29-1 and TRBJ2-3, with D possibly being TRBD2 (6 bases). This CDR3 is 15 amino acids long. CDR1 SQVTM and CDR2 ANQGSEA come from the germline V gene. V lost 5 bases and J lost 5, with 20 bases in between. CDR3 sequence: CSVPSRRGGGDTQYF. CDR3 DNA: TGCAGCGTTCCGTCGAGGAGGGGAGGCGGAGATACGCAGTATTTT.

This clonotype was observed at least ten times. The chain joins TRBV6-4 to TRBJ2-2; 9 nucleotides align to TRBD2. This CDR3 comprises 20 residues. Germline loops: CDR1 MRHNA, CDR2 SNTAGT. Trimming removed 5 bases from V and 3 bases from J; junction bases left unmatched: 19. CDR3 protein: CASSREGTSSLPGDTGELFF. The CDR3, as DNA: TGTGCCAGCAGTCGGGAGGGGACTAGCTCTCTGCCTGGGGACACCGGGGAGCTGTTTTTT.

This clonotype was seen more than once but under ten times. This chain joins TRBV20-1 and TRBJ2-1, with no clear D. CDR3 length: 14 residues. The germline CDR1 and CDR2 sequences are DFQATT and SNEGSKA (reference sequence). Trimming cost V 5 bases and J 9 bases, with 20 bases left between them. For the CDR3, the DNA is TGCAGTGCTCTCGGTGGGGTAAGCGTTTCTGAGCAGTTCTTC. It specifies CSALGGVSVSEQFF.